The rows below give T cell receptor beta chains drawn from one sample of a study of response to subunit inactivated influenza vaccine. TCRdb passed the RT-PCR reads through MiXCR, listing each CDR3 protein once. The data show 500,000 to 550,000 distinct CDR3 sequences, about 7.2% seen once. This specimen was PBMCs from blood, taken around 25 months after vaccination. All receptors come from a man between 50 and 69 years old who received an inactivated influenza vaccine. Both conserved end residues are part of each CDR3. The D gene is left open where the match is weak. The size of a clone is reported for some rows only, either as once, few or many, or as a class for expanded clones.

cdr3_nt cdr3_aa v_call clone_size j_call d_call cdr3_length
TGTGCCAGTATGACTGGGACAGGGATTAATCAGCCCCAGCATTTT CASMTGTGINQPQHF TRBV19 few TRBJ1-5 TRBD1 15
TGTGCCAGCAGTTTGGCTAGAATGGCAGATACGCAGTATTTT CASSLARMADTQYF TRBV12-3/TRBV12-4 few TRBJ2-3 NA 14
TGTGCCATCAGGAGCGGTGGAGTCTCCTACAATGAGCAGTTCTTC CAIRSGGVSYNEQFF TRBV10-3 few TRBJ2-1 NA 15
TGTGCCAGCAGCTTAGACAACGGAGGGAGGACCCAGTACTTC CASSLDNGGRTQYF TRBV11-2 few TRBJ2-5 NA 14
TGTGCCAGCAGCCAAGTTGGCTTCCACAATGAGCAGTTCTTC CASSQVGFHNEQFF TRBV3-1 few TRBJ2-1 NA 14
TGTGCCATCAGTGAGGGCCTAAGTAGCAATGAGCAGTTCTTC CAISEGLSSNEQFF TRBV10-3 NA TRBJ2-1 NA 14
TGCAGTGCTAGTCCACAGCAAGCCCCGAACTTC CSASPQQAPNF TRBV20-1 many TRBJ2-7 NA 11
TGCAGTGCAGGCCGGGACAGAAGCATGAACACTGAAGCTTTCTTT CSAGRDRSMNTEAFF TRBV20-1 few TRBJ1-1 TRBD1 15
TGTGCCAGCAGCCTAGGGACCGCCAATGAGCAGTTCTTC CASSLGTANEQFF TRBV7-9 few TRBJ2-1 NA 13
TGTGCCAGCAGCTTTTGGACAGGGGACTACGAGCAGTACTTC CASSFWTGDYEQYF TRBV5-6 many TRBJ2-7 TRBD1 14
TGCAGTGCTAGTCGTAAGGGAGGATTTCAAGAGACCCAGTACTTC CSASRKGGFQETQYF TRBV20-1 NA TRBJ2-5 NA 15
TGTGCCAGCAAATCCGGGGGCGCGAATACGCAGTATTTT CASKSGGANTQYF TRBV27 many TRBJ2-3 NA 13
TGTGCCATCAGGACCGGGACTAGCGGGAGGGCCGGGGAGCTGTTTTTT CAIRTGTSGRAGELFF TRBV10-3 NA TRBJ2-2 TRBD2 16
TGCAGTGCCCGACGGAGACAAGAGACCCAGTACTTC CSARRRQETQYF TRBV20-1 NA TRBJ2-5 NA 12
TGTGCCAGCAGTCCCCTGTTGACTAGCGGCACAGATACGCAGTGTTTT CASSPLLTSGTDTQCF TRBV27 few TRBJ2-3 TRBD2 16
TGTGCCACCAGCAGAACTAGCGGTTACACCGGGGAGCTGTTTTTT CATSRTSGYTGELFF TRBV15 many TRBJ2-2 TRBD2 15
TGCAGCGTCGTTTCCGGCATGTCTGGGGCCAACGTCCTGACTTTC CSVVSGMSGANVLTF TRBV29-1 NA TRBJ2-6 NA 15
TGTGCCAGCAGCGATGGACTAGCGCTGTCCTACGAGCAGTACTTC CASSDGLALSYEQYF TRBV7-8 once TRBJ2-7 TRBD2 15
TGTGCCAGCAGTTTCCAGGGATGGTCATCCGGGGAGCTGTTTTTT CASSFQGWSSGELFF TRBV28 NA TRBJ2-2 NA 15
TGCAGCGTTGACGGTGGGGGTCACACTGAAGCTTTCTTT CSVDGGGHTEAFF TRBV29-1 many TRBJ1-1 NA 13
TGCAGTGCTAAGTCCCGGCTAGCGGGGGGGGTGGGGACCCAGTACTTC CSAKSRLAGGVGTQYF TRBV20-1 few TRBJ2-5 TRBD2 16
TGTGCCAGCAGTCACAGGACAGGGACTGGCGAGCAGTACTTC CASSHRTGTGEQYF TRBV6-2/TRBV6-3 NA TRBJ2-7 TRBD1 14
TGCAGCGGGGGGGGAAACACAGATACGCAGTATTTT CSGGGNTDTQYF TRBV29-1 few TRBJ2-3 TRBD2 12
TGTGCCAGCAGCCCGCGGGGTAGCGGGAGGGAGACCCAGTACTTC CASSPRGSGRETQYF TRBV7-2 NA TRBJ2-5 TRBD2 15
TGCAGTGCTGCCGCTGGGGCGGGAGGGCCCTACGAGCAGTACTTC CSAAAGAGGPYEQYF TRBV20-1 few TRBJ2-7 TRBD2 15
TGCAGCGTTCCCGACAGGGACGGAGGCACTGAAGCTTTCTTT CSVPDRDGGTEAFF TRBV29-1 many TRBJ1-1 TRBD1 14
TGCGCCAGCAGCCAACCTACAGGCTACGAGCAGTACTTC CASSQPTGYEQYF TRBV4-1 many TRBJ2-7 NA 13
TGTGCCAGCAGCTTACTAGCGGGAGACTACGAGCAGTACTTC CASSLLAGDYEQYF TRBV7-2 many TRBJ2-7 TRBD2 14
TGTGCCAGCAGCTTTCAGCCGTTACAGGGGGGTAATGAAAAACTGTTTTTT CASSFQPLQGGNEKLFF TRBV7-8 many TRBJ1-4 TRBD1 17
TGCGCCAGCAGCTTTGGTAGTGGAGTCACTGAAGCTTTCTTT CASSFGSGVTEAFF TRBV5-1 many TRBJ1-1 NA 14
TGTGCCATCACTCCGGACAGCGCTTACGAGCAGTACTTC CAITPDSAYEQYF TRBV10-3 NA TRBJ2-7 NA 13
TGTGCCAGCAGCCAGGCAGTAGATACGCAGTATTTT CASSQAVDTQYF TRBV7-2 many TRBJ2-3 NA 12
TGCAGTGCTAGAGAGAGAAGCGGGAGTGGGGCATACAATGAGCAGTTCTTC CSARERSGSGAYNEQFF TRBV20-1 NA TRBJ2-1 TRBD2 17
TGTGCCAGCAGTGGGGACAGGGATTTTTACGAGCAGTACTTC CASSGDRDFYEQYF TRBV28 many TRBJ2-7 TRBD1 14
TGCAGTGCCCCCAGCCTGGGAGAGACCCAGTACTTC CSAPSLGETQYF TRBV20-1 few TRBJ2-5 NA 12
TGTGCCAGCAGTGACTGGGGCAATCAGCCCCAGCATTTT CASSDWGNQPQHF TRBV6-1 NA TRBJ1-5 NA 13
TGCGCCAGCAGAAGTACTCCGGGACAGGGGTACACCGGGGAGCTGTTTTTT CASRSTPGQGYTGELFF TRBV4-1 many TRBJ2-2 TRBD1 17
TGTGCCAACGGACTAGCGGACAATGAGCAGTTCTTC CANGLADNEQFF TRBV10-3 NA TRBJ2-1 TRBD2 12
TGTGCCAGCAGTTTACCAGGGTCGGGCACAGATACGCAGTATTTT CASSLPGSGTDTQYF TRBV28 many TRBJ2-3 NA 15
TGTGCCAGCAGTTACTACGGGGAACTACAGGGGGGCACAGATACGCAGTATTTT CASSYYGELQGGTDTQYF TRBV6-2/TRBV6-3 few TRBJ2-3 TRBD1 18
TGCAGTGCTAGGTTTTGGCGGATGAGCTCCTACGAGCAGTACTTC CSARFWRMSSYEQYF TRBV20-1 NA TRBJ2-7 NA 15
TGCAGTGCTTTCCGGGACGGGGAAGAGACCCAGTACTTC CSAFRDGEETQYF TRBV20-1 NA TRBJ2-5 NA 13
TGTGCCAGCAGCCAAGAGCCGGGGCAGCCCCAGCATTTT CASSQEPGQPQHF TRBV4-2 NA TRBJ1-5 NA 13
TGTGCCAGCAGAGGGACAGGGGGCAACAATGAGCAGTTCTTC CASRGTGGNNEQFF TRBV5-6 NA TRBJ2-1 TRBD1 14
TGTGCCAGCAGCAAGGATAATGAAAAACTGTTTTTT CASSKDNEKLFF TRBV7-8 many TRBJ1-4 NA 12
TGCGCCAGCAGCTTAGACACGACTAATGAAAAACTGTTTTTT CASSLDTTNEKLFF TRBV5-1 many TRBJ1-4 NA 14
TGTGCCAGCAGCGTAGAACAGGGGGTACGAGAGACCCAGTACTTC CASSVEQGVRETQYF TRBV9 few TRBJ2-5 TRBD1 15
TGTGCCAGCAGCTCCAGGAAAGGGACTAGCGGAAGACGCACAGATACGCAGTATTTT CASSSRKGTSGRRTDTQYF TRBV5-4 NA TRBJ2-3 TRBD2 19
TGTGCCAGCAGTTTTTGGGGGCGAGACTATGGCTACACCTTC CASSFWGRDYGYTF TRBV12-3/TRBV12-4 NA TRBJ1-2 NA 14
TGCGCCAGCAGCTTGTCCCCCCAGAGGAACACCGGGGAGCTGTTTTTT CASSLSPQRNTGELFF TRBV5-1 many TRBJ2-2 NA 16
TGCGCCAGCAGCTTGGGACAGTCCACCTACAATGAGCAGTTCTTC CASSLGQSTYNEQFF TRBV5-1 few TRBJ2-1 NA 15
TGTGCCAGCAGTCCGACCGTATATACGCAGTATTTT CASSPTVYTQYF TRBV12-3/TRBV12-4 many TRBJ2-3 NA 12
TGTGCCAGCAGGTGGGAGGGAGGGGAAGCTGAAGCTTTCTTT CASRWEGGEAEAFF TRBV12-3/TRBV12-4 many TRBJ1-1 NA 14
TGTGCCAGCAGCCCGGGGGACAGTGCAATCACAGATACGCAGTATTTT CASSPGDSAITDTQYF TRBV11-3 NA TRBJ2-3 NA 16
TGTGCCAGCAGCTCACAGGGGGCCCTGTCCTACGAGCAGTACTTC CASSSQGALSYEQYF TRBV11-1 many TRBJ2-7 TRBD1 15